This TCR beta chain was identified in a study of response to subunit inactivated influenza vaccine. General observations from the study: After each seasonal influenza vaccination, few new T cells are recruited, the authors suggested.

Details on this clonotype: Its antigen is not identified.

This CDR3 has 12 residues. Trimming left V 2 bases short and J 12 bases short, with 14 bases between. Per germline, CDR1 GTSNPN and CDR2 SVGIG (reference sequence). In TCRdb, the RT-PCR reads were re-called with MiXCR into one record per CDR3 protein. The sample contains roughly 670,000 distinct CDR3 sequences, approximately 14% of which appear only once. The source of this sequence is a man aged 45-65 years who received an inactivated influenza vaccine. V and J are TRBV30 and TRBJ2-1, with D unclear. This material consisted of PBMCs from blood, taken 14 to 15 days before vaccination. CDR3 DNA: TGTGCCTGGAGTTTCAAGCGTCACTCGCAGTTCTTC. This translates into CAWSFKRHSQFF.